This T cell receptor (beta chain) was sequenced for a study of blood T cell repertoires in COVID-19. About the study: In each case, the material was cDNA or gDNA derived from T cells, B-cell-depleted T cells, or PBMCs.

V lost 2 bases to trimming and J lost 4 bases, with 12 bases between them. CDR1 and CDR2 (germline): SGHAT, FQNNGV. The CDR3 covers 15 residues. In the original processing: Amplifying reference gene primers gave estimates of nucleated cell counts. The protocol was immunoSEQ multiplex PCR, while the TCRdb copy is restricted to in-frame clones and leaves out a portion. From that table come the V and J calls and clone size; the DNA was used to work out D and trimming. Of approximately 500,000 clones listed, 85% to 90% are singletons. V usage is TRBV11-2 and J usage is TRBJ2-1; D call uncertain. This receptor was taken from a woman aged 45-60 years with COVID-19, enrolled during active disease. Sequencing was carried out using peripheral blood. CDR3 residues: CASSLPFRGYNEQFF. DNA of the CDR3: TGTGCCAGCAGCTTACCCTTTAGAGGATACAATGAGCAGTTCTTC.